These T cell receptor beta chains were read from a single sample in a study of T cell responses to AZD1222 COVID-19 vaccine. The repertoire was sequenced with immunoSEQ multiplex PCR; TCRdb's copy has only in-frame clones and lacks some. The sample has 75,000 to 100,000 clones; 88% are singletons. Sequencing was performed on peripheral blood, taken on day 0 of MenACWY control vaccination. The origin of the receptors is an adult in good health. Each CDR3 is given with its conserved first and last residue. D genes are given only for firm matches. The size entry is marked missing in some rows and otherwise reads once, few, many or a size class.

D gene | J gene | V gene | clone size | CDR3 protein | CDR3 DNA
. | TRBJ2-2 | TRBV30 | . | CAWGQTVNTGELFF | TGTGCCTGGGGCCAGACGGTGAACACCGGGGAGCTGTTTTTT
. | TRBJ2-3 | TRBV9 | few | CASSAGTGSTDTQYF | TGTGCCAGCAGCGCCGGGACTGGGAGCACAGATACGCAGTATTTT
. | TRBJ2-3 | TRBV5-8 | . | CASSLVRTQGEDTQYF | TGTGCCAGCAGCTTGGTGAGGACCCAAGGGGAAGATACGCAGTATTTT
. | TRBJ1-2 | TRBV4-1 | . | CASSQGKTRDYGYTF | TGCGCCAGCAGCCAAGGCAAGACCCGGGACTATGGCTACACCTTC
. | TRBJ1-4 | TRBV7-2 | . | CASSRPGGDEKLFF | TGTGCCAGCAGCCGCCCGGGGGGTGACGAAAAACTGTTTTTT
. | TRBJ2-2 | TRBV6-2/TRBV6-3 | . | CASSYSAGSNTGELFF | TGTGCCAGCAGTTACTCGGCGGGGTCGAACACCGGGGAGCTGTTTTTT
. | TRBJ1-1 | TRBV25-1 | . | CASSRGETPTGEAFF | TGTGCCAGCAGCCGAGGGGAGACACCTACGGGTGAAGCTTTCTTT
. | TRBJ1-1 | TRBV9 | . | CASSEAGRTEAFF | TGTGCCAGCAGCGAAGCGGGGAGGACTGAAGCTTTCTTT
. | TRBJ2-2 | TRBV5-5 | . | CASSLSGGGNTGELFF | TGTGCCAGCAGCTTGTCCGGTGGGGGGAACACCGGGGAGCTGTTTTTT
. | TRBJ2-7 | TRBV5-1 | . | CASSLDVGEQYF | TGCGCCAGCAGCTTGGACGTAGGAGAGCAGTACTTC
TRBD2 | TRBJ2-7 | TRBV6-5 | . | CASRLVAGGFYEQYF | TGTGCCAGCAGGCTGGTAGCGGGGGGATTCTACGAGCAGTACTTC
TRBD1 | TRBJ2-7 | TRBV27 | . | CASSFQDRGYEQYF | TGTGCCAGCAGTTTCCAGGACAGGGGCTACGAGCAGTACTTC
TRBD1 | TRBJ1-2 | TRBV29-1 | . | CSGGPGTGGGNYGYTF | TGCAGCGGCGGTCCCGGGACAGGGGGCGGAAACTATGGCTACACCTTC
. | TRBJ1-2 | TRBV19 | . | CASSIGGTNYGYTF | TGTGCCAGTAGTATCGGGGGAACTAACTATGGCTACACCTTC
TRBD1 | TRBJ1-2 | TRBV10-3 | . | CAISEEGQGGQRSGYTF | TGTGCCATCAGTGAAGAGGGACAGGGGGGCCAGCGGAGTGGCTACACCTTC
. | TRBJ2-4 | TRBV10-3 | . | CAISEGHSGDIQYF | TGTGCCATCAGTGAGGGCCATTCTGGGGACATTCAGTACTTC
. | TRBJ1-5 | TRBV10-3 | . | CAIGGEWDQPQHF | TGTGCCATCGGAGGGGAGTGGGATCAGCCCCAGCATTTT
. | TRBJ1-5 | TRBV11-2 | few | CASRGLKGNRQPQHF | TGTGCCAGCAGGGGATTAAAGGGGAATCGGCAGCCCCAGCATTTT
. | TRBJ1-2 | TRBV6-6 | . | CASNAGAKGYTF | TGTGCCAGCAATGCGGGGGCAAAGGGCTACACCTTC
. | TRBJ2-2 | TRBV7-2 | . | CASSFLGGDTGELFF | TGTGCCAGCAGCTTTTTGGGGGGTGACACCGGGGAGCTGTTTTTT
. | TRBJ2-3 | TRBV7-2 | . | CASSFGIYTDTQYF | TGTGCCAGCAGCTTCGGGATCTACACAGATACGCAGTATTTT
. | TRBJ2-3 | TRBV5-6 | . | CASSHTDTQYF | TGTGCCAGCAGCCACACAGATACGCAGTATTTT
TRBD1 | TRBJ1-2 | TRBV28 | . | CASRPRGTGGFYGYTF | TGTGCCAGCAGACCCCGTGGGACAGGGGGCTTTTATGGCTACACCTTC
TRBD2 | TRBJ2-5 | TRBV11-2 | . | CASSLSAGVGETQYF | TGTGCCAGCAGCTTATCCGCGGGGGTGGGAGAGACCCAGTACTTC
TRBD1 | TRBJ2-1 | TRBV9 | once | CASSVVGGGNEQFF | TGTGCCAGCAGCGTAGTAGGGGGCGGGAATGAGCAGTTCTTC
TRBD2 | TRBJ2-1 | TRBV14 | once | CASSQDGLANPEFF | TGTGCCAGCAGCCAAGACGGACTAGCGAACCCTGAGTTCTTC
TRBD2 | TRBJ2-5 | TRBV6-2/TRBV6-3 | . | CASSLLAWETQYF | TGTGCCAGCAGCCTACTAGCGTGGGAGACCCAGTACTTC
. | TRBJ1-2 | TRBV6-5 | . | CASIMTEYGGGYTF | TGTGCCAGCATTATGACAGAGTATGGCGGTGGCTACACCTTC
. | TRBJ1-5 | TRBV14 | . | CASSRGLYQPQHF | TGTGCCAGCAGCCGTGGACTTTATCAGCCCCAGCATTTT